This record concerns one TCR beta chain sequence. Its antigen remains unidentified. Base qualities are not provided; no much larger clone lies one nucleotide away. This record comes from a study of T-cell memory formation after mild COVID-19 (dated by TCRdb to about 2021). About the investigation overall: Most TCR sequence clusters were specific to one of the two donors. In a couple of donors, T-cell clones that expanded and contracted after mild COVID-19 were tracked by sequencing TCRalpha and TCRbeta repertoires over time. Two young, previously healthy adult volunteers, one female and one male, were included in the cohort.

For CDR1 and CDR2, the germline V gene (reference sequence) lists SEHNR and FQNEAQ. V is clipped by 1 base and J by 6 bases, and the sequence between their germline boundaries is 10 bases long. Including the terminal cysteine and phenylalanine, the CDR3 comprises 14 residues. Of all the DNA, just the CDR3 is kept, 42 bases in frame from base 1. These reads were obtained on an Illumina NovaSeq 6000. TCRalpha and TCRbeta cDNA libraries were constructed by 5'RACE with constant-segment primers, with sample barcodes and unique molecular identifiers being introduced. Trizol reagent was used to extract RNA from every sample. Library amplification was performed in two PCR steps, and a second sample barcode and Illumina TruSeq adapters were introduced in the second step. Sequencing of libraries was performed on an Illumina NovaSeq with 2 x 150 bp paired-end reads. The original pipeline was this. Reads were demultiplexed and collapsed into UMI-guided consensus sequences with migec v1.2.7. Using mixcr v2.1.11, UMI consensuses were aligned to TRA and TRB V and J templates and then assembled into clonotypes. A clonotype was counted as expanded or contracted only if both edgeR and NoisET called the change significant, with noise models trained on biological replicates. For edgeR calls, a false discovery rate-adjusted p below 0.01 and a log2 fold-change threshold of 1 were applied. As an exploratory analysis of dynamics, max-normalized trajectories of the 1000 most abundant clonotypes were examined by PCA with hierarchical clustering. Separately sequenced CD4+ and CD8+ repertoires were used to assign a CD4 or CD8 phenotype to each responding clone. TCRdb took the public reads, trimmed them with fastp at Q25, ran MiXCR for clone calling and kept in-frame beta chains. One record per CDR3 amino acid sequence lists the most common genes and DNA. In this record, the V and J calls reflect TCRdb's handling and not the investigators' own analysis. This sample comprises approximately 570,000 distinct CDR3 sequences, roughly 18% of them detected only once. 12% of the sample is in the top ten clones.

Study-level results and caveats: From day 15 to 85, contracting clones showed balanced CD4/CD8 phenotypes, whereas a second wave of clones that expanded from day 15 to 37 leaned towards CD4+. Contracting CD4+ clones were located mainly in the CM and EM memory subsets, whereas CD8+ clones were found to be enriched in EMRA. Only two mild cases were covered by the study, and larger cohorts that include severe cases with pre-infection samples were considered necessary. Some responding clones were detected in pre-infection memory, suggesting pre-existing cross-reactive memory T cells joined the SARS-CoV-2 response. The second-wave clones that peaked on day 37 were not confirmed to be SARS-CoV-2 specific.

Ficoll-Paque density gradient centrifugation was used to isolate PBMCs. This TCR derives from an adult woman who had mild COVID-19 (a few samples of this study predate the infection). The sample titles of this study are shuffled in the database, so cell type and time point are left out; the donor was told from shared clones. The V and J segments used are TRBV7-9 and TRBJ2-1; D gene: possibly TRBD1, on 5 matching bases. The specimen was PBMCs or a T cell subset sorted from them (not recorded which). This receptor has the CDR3 CASSLGGLSNEQFF. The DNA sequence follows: TGTGCCAGCAGCTTAGGGGGCCTTAGCAATGAGCAGTTCTTC.